A single sample is the source of the 30 T cell receptor beta chains below, sequenced in a study of blood T cell repertoires in COVID-19. Data came from immunoSEQ multiplex PCR; TCRdb stores just in-frame clones and leaves some out. The table records some 240,000 clones, around three quarters of them present only once. Sequencing was carried out using peripheral blood. The receptors come from a woman between 65 and 79 years old with acute or convalescent COVID-19.

The chain combines TRBV6-5 with TRBJ1-3, with D possibly TRBD1 on 6 matching bases. Trimming stripped 0 bases from V and 0 bases from J, with 9 bases between. The CDR3 is made up of 16 amino acids. Germline loops: CDR1 MNHEY, CDR2 SVGAGI. In DNA form, the CDR3 reads TGTGCCAGCAGTTACTCGAGGGGGAGCTCTGGAAACACCATATATTTT. It yields the protein CASSYSRGSSGNTIYF.

In this sample, this clone turned up once. V usage is TRBV9 and J usage is TRBJ2-7; 7 bases map to TRBD2. Germline CDR1 and CDR2: SGDLS and YYNGEE. The CDR3 extends over 16 amino acids. The ends lost 4 bases at V and 2 bases at J; junction bases unmatched: 12. The CDR3 nucleotides are TGTGCCAGCAGCCCAACTCCCGGGACTACTACCTACGAGCAGTACTTC. Translation gives CASSPTPGTTTYEQYF.

V and J are TRBV6-2 or TRBV6-3 and TRBJ2-3; 9 bases are shared with TRBD2. CDR1 and CDR2 from the germline V gene are MNHEY and SVGEGT. The CDR3 spans 17 residues. Germline trimming cut 4 bases from V and 2 bases from J; bases unmatched to any gene: 10. CDR3 in amino acids: CASSFSRTSALTDTQYF. The CDR3 nucleotides read TGTGCCAGCAGTTTCTCCCGGACTAGCGCACTCACAGATACGCAGTATTTT.

The chain joins TRBV7-2 to TRBJ2-3; 14 bases map to TRBD2. Trimming at V came to 3 bases and at J to 2 bases, leaving 7 bases not matched to a gene. Germline V gene sequence: CDR1 SGHTA, CDR2 FQGNSA. The CDR3 sequence is 18 residues long. The CDR3 region is CASSFSGLAGGLTDTQYF. The CDR3 nucleotides are TGTGCCAGCAGCTTTTCTGGACTAGCGGGGGGCCTCACAGATACGCAGTATTTT.

The CDR3 region has the DNA TGTGCCAGCAGTACAAGGAGCGGGGGGGCCATCGCCTACAATGAGCAGTTCTTC. Protein sequence: CASSTRSGGAIAYNEQFF. The rearrangement uses TRBV6-2 or TRBV6-3 and TRBJ2-1; 10 bases align to TRBD2. V was pared by 5 bases and J by 2 bases, with 12 bases of the junction left unmatched. This CDR3 contains 18 residues. Germline CDR1 reads MNHEY; CDR2 reads SVGEGT.

This clone came up once. The chain recombines TRBV5-1 with TRBJ2-1; 7 positions match TRBD1. The junction had 9 bases not matched to a gene; V was cut back by 5 bases and J by 7 bases. There are 14 residues in the CDR3. CDR1 and CDR2 from the germline V gene are SGHRS and YFSETQ. In DNA, the CDR3 is TGCGCCAGCAGTGAAACAGGGGTGGATAATGAGCAGTTCTTC. It is translated as CASSETGVDNEQFF.

This clone was detected only a few times. The V call is TRBV19, the J call TRBJ1-2; weak D call: TRBD1 (6 bases). Germline CDR1 LNHDA, CDR2 SQIVND (reference sequence). V was clipped by 2 bases and J by 2 bases, with 9 bases between them. The length of the CDR3 is 14 residues. The CDR3 DNA follows: TGTGCCAGTAGTATAATGACAGGAAACTATGGCTACACCTTC. Protein product: CASSIMTGNYGYTF.

This clone came up a few times. This chain joins TRBV19 and TRBJ2-2, with 8 bases aligning to TRBD2. The CDR3 has 17 amino acids. CDR1 LNHDA and CDR2 SQIVND come from the germline V gene (reference sequence). V lost 6 bases, J lost 5 bases, and 14 bases stayed unmatched. The DNA for the CDR3 is TGTGCCAGTAGACTCAGGGTGGCTAGCGGGTTGACCGGGGAGCTGTTTTTT. Protein sequence: CASRLRVASGLTGELFF.

This clone was detected only a few times. J is TRBJ1-2 and V is TRBV3-1 (or the pseudogene TRBV3-2); D is unresolved. The V and J ends lost 0 bases and 4 bases respectively, with 12 bases between them. The CDR3 consists of 15 residues. CDR1 and CDR2 (germline): LGHDT, YNNKEL (reference sequence). CDR3 sequence (DNA): TGTGCCAGCAGCCAAGATCGAACTCCTGGCTATGGCTACACCTTC. Translating gives CASSQDRTPGYGYTF.

J is TRBJ2-7 and V is TRBV7-2, with no clear D. V lost 4 bases to trimming and J lost 5 bases, with 15 bases between them. The CDR3 runs to 14 residues. Germline V gene data show CDR1 as SGHTA and CDR2 as FQGNSA. In nucleotides, the CDR3 is TGTGCCAGCAGCTCTCCTGGAGCTTTAAACGAGCAGTACTTC. The encoded protein is CASSSPGALNEQYF. The complete variable domain, with remaining parts taken from reference TRBV7-2 and TRBJ2-7, reads GAGVSQSPSNKVTEKGKDVELRCDPISGHTALYWYRQSLGQGLEFLIYFQGNSAPDKSGLPSDRFSAERTGGSVSTLTIQRTQQEDSAVYLCASSSPGALNEQYFGPGTRLTVT.

This clone was picked up one time. This chain uses TRBV6-6 with TRBJ2-3; D possibly corresponds to TRBD2 (6 bases). This CDR3 has 15 amino acids. The V end was cut by 6 bases, the J end by 0 bases, with 13 bases between. Germline V CDR1 and CDR2: MNHNY, SVGAGI (reference sequence). CDR3 DNA: TGTGCCAGCAGCCTAGGAGGGGTTAGCACAGATACGCAGTATTTT. Translating gives CASSLGGVSTDTQYF.

The genes are TRBV27 and TRBJ1-2; 7 nucleotides line up with TRBD1. V shed 6 bases and J 5 bases; nucleotides not matched to a gene: 6. The CDR3 has 13 residues. Germline CDR1 and CDR2: MNHEY and SMNVEV (reference sequence). The CDR3 DNA reads TGTGCCAGCAGCCCACAGGGGTGGTATGGCTACACCTTC. It is translated as CASSPQGWYGYTF.

This clone was found a few times. J is TRBJ1-5 and V is TRBV19; TRBD1 agrees at 11 bases. The CDR3 sequence is 19 residues long. CDR1 LNHDA and CDR2 SQIVND come from the germline V gene (reference sequence). V shed 2 bases and J 4 bases; nucleotides not matched to a gene: 13. Here the CDR3 DNA reads TGTGCCAGTAGTATACTCACCGGGACAGGGGGACGGAGGAATCAGCCCCAGCATTTT. Its translation is CASSILTGTGGRRNQPQHF.

This clone has just a few counts. The rearrangement links TRBV3-1 (or the pseudogene TRBV3-2) to TRBJ1-2; D remains unclear. Germline CDR1 is LGHDT and CDR2 is YNNKEL (reference sequence). This CDR3 has 12 residues. V gave up 4 bases and J gave up 6 bases, with 9 bases separating them. CDR3 DNA sequence: TGTGCCAGCAGCCTCCTCTCGGATGGCTACACCTTC. As protein: CASSLLSDGYTF.

The chain combines TRBV3-1 (or the pseudogene TRBV3-2) with TRBJ2-1; D possibly corresponds to TRBD2 (6 bases). Per the germline V gene, CDR1 is LGHDT and CDR2 is YNNKEL (reference sequence). Between the trimmed V and J ends, which lost 4 bases and 4 bases, there was a span of 11 bases. The CDR3 is 14 residues long. CDR3 sequence: CASSPSAGYNEQFF. The CDR3 nucleotides are TGTGCCAGCAGCCCCTCGGCGGGATACAATGAGCAGTTCTTC.

J is TRBJ2-3 and V is TRBV10-3; 10 bases fit TRBD2. The CDR3 is 14 residues long. Losses at the gene ends were 8 bases for V and 6 bases for J; bases not matched to a gene: 8. Germline values: CDR1 ENHRY, CDR2 SYGVKD. The CDR3 DNA reads TGTGCCATCCGGCCCCCTAGCGGGGGTGATACGCAGTATTTT. Translating it yields CAIRPPSGGDTQYF.

The chain has TRBV12-3 or TRBV12-4 and TRBJ2-5; the D is unclear. The V gene lost 3 bases and the J gene lost 5 bases, with 10 bases spanning the gap. The length of the CDR3 is 13 residues. The CDR3 sequence: CASSLERKETQYF. CDR3 in DNA: TGTGCCAGCAGTTTGGAGAGGAAGGAGACCCAGTACTTC.

The J gene is TRBJ1-2, the V gene TRBV24-1; no clear D. Trimming shortened V by 9 bases and J by 2 bases, and 9 bases separated the two germline ends. The germline V gene encodes CDR1 KGHDR and CDR2 SFDVKD. The CDR3 is 12 residues long. CDR3 DNA: TGTGCCACCTGGGCGGGGAACTATGGCTACACCTTC. Translating gives CATWAGNYGYTF.

This clone was counted once. CDR3 DNA sequence: TGTGCCACCAGTGGGCAGGGGGCTGCCGAGCAGTACTTC. Amino acid sequence: CATSGQGAAEQYF. This chain uses TRBV24-1 with TRBJ2-7; 8 bases fit TRBD1. Per the germline V gene, CDR1 is KGHDR and CDR2 is SFDVKD. The CDR3 has 13 amino acids. The V and J ends lost 5 bases and 6 bases, in that order; junction bases with no gene match: 5.

V and J are TRBV27 and TRBJ1-5; tentative D call: TRBD1 (6 bases). The V end was cut by 4 bases, the J end by 3 bases, with 13 bases between. Germline CDR1 reads MNHEY; CDR2 reads SMNVEV (reference sequence). CDR3 length equals 15 residues. The CDR3 sequence is CASSSGQLLNQPQHF. CDR3 DNA: TGTGCCAGCAGTTCCGGACAGCTCCTCAATCAGCCCCAGCATTTT.

As concerns this clone: The DNA is omitted, as the CDR3 cannot be located on it reliably, and the CDR3 follows TCRdb's listing. The chain combines TRBV27 with TRBJ2-7; the table's D call, TRBD1, has no DNA check behind it. Germline CDR1 reads MNHEY; CDR2 reads SMNVEV (reference sequence). 22 amino acids form the CDR3, both terminal residues included. This CDR3 is CASSSLLLCQQFKPDSTYEQYV.

The chain uses TRBV12-5 and TRBJ2-5, with 7 bases matching TRBD1. With 5 bases clipped from V and 1 base from J, the junction kept 7 bases outside the gene matches. CDR1 LGHNT and CDR2 FRNRAP come from the germline V gene. This CDR3 contains 15 residues. The CDR3 nucleotides read TGTGCTAGTGGTATAGGGGGCGCGGGCCAAGAGACCCAGTACTTC. Amino acids: CASGIGGAGQETQYF.

The table lists this clone with a count of one. The V gene is TRBV10-1, the J gene TRBJ2-1; the match to TRBD2 covers 9 bases. This CDR3 is built from 15 residues. The trim removed 2 bases at V and 2 bases at J, leaving 1 base unmatched. Germline V gene data show CDR1 as WNHNN and CDR2 as SYGVQD (reference sequence). DNA of the CDR3: TGCGCCAGCAGTGAGGCGGGGGGGCCCTACAATGAGCAGTTCTTC. Amino acids: CASSEAGGPYNEQFF.

This sequence joins TRBV30 and TRBJ1-6; no reliable D call. The V gene's germline CDR1 is GTSNPN and CDR2 SVGIG (reference sequence). The CDR3 has 13 amino acids. Between the trimmed V and J ends, which lost 5 bases and 10 bases, there was a span of 15 bases. CDR3 protein: CAWSLGVKSPLHF. CDR3 DNA sequence: TGTGCCTGGTCGTTGGGAGTAAAATCACCCCTCCACTTT.

This chain connects TRBV4-2 to TRBJ1-1; TRBD1 might be the D (5 bases). CDR1 is LGHNA, CDR2 YNFKEQ, per germline. Trimming pared 0 bases from V and 2 bases from J, leaving 7 bases between. This CDR3 has 14 residues. Written as DNA, the CDR3 is TGTGCCAGCAGCCAAGACAGGGTTAACACTGAAGCTTTCTTT. Translating gives CASSQDRVNTEAFF.

A few counts support this clone. The gene calls are TRBV5-1 and TRBJ1-1; 7 bases align to TRBD1. Germline CDR1 SGHRS, CDR2 YFSETQ. Trimming cost V 4 bases and J 0 bases; bases outside gene matches: 3. CDR3 size: 14 residues. The DNA for the CDR3 is TGCGCCAGCAGCACAGGGACAGTGAACACTGAAGCTTTCTTT. It codes for CASSTGTVNTEAFF.

The chain is built from TRBV24-1 and TRBJ1-1, with D possibly matching TRBD1 (5 bases). Germline V gene sequence: CDR1 KGHDR, CDR2 SFDVKD. CDR3 length: 15 residues. Trimming stripped 6 bases from V and 3 bases from J, with 16 bases between. The CDR3 DNA reads as TGTGCCACCAGTTCTCATGGGGGGGTTGACACTGAAGCTTTCTTT. This sequence encodes CATSSHGGVDTEAFF.

This chain connects TRBV7-9 to TRBJ2-3, with D possibly being TRBD1 (6 bases). Trimming took 5 bases from V and 0 from J, leaving 12 bases between them. Germline V gene data show CDR1 as SEHNR and CDR2 as FQNEAQ (reference sequence). The CDR3 has 15 amino acids. The CDR3 region is CASSLDRPSTDTQYF. The CDR3 DNA reads as TGTGCCAGCAGCCTAGACAGGCCTAGCACAGATACGCAGTATTTT.

V and J are TRBV6-2 or TRBV6-3 and TRBJ2-7, with 9 bases matching TRBD2. V was clipped by 2 bases and J by 4 bases; unmatched bases: 6. Germline values: CDR1 MNHEY, CDR2 SVGEGT. The CDR3 runs 15 residues. CDR3 nucleotides: TGTGCCAGCAGTTACGTTTCTAGCGGGGTTTACGAGCAGTACGTC. Protein product: CASSYVSSGVYEQYV.

This clone was recorded many times. The chain employs TRBV21-1 and TRBJ2-4; no check of the table's D call, TRBD1, against the DNA was made. TRBV21-1 is labeled a pseudogene. The CDR3 totals 16 residues. The CDR3 coding sequence is TGTGCCAGCAGCAAAAACAGGGGACAGGCCAAAAACATTCAGTACTTC. Protein product: CASSKNRGQAKNIQYF.